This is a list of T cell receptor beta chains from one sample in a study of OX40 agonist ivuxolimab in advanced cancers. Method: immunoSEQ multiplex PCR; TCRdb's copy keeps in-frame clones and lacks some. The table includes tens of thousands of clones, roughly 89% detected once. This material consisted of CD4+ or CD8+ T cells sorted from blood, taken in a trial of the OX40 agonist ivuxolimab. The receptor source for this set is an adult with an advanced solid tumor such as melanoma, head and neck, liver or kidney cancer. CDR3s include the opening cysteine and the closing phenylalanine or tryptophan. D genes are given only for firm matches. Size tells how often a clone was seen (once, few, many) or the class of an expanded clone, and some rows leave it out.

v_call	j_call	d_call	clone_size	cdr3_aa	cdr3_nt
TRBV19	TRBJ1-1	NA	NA	CASSTGPLKLNTEAFF	TGTGCCAGTAGTACCGGGCCGCTAAAGCTGAACACTGAAGCTTTCTTT
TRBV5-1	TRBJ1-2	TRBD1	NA	CASSPRGPSGYTF	TGCGCCAGCAGTCCGAGGGGGCCAAGTGGCTACACCTTC
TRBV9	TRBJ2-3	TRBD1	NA	CASSTQGQGTDTQYF	TGTGCCAGCAGCACCCAGGGACAGGGAACAGATACGCAGTATTTT
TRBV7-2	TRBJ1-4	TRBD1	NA	CASSFSPGGFEKLFF	TGTGCCAGCAGCTTTAGTCCAGGGGGCTTTGAAAAACTGTTTTTT
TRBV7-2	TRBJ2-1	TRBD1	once	CASSSGRGPSYNEQFF	TGTGCCAGCAGCTCCGGCAGGGGGCCCTCCTACAATGAGCAGTTCTTC
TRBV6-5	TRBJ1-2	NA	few	CASGGPANYGYTF	TGTGCCAGCGGGGGACCGGCTAACTATGGCTACACCTTC
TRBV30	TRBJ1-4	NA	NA	CACPVGVDDEKLFF	TGTGCCTGTCCGGTAGGGGTAGATGATGAAAAACTGTTTTTT
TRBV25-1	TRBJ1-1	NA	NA	CASSEKGSLRGAEAFF	TGTGCCAGCAGTGAAAAGGGGAGCCTAAGGGGTGCTGAAGCTTTCTTT
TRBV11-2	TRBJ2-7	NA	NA	CASSLGNSEQYF	TGTGCCAGCAGCTTAGGTAACAGCGAGCAGTACTTC
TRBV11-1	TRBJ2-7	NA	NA	CASSFLASGALIYEQYF	TGTGCCAGCAGCTTTCTCGCGAGCGGAGCCCTAATCTACGAGCAGTACTTC
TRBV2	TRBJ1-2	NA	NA	CASSVTANGYTF	TGTGCCAGCAGTGTCACGGCCAACGGCTACACCTTC
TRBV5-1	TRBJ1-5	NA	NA	CASSFVAGSNQPQHF	TGCGCCAGCAGCTTCGTAGCGGGTAGCAATCAGCCCCAGCATTTT
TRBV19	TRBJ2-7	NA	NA	CAIRSGPPTYEQYF	TGTGCCATCCGCAGCGGGCCCCCAACTTACGAGCAGTACTTC
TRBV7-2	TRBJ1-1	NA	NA	CASSLVMAGDTEAFF	TGTGCCAGCAGCTTAGTGATGGCCGGAGACACTGAAGCTTTCTTT
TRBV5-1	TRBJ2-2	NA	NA	CASSYTAGSTGELFF	TGCGCCAGCAGCTATACGGCAGGGTCGACCGGGGAGCTGTTTTTT
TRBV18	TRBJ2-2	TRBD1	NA	CASSRRTGRNTGELFF	TGTGCCAGCTCACGAAGGACAGGGAGAAACACCGGGGAGCTGTTTTTT
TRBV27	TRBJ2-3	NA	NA	CASSLSITDTQYF	TGTGCCAGCAGTTTATCGATCACAGATACGCAGTATTTT
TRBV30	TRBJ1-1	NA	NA	CAWIYDTEAFF	TGTGCCTGGATATACGACACTGAAGCTTTCTTT
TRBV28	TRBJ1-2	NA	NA	CASNIPGRRYGYTF	TGTGCCAGCAACATCCCCGGCAGGCGCTATGGCTACACCTTC
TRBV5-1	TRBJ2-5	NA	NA	CASSGALGETQYF	TGCGCCAGCAGTGGAGCCCTGGGAGAGACCCAGTACTTC
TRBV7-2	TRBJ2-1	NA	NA	CASSLERPNQFF	TGTGCCAGCAGCTTAGAGCGGCCCAACCAGTTCTTC
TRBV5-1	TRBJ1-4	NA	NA	CASSFLLGNEKLFF	TGCGCCAGCAGCTTCTTGCTCGGTAATGAAAAACTGTTTTTT
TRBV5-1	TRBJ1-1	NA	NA	CASASQGNTEAFF	TGCGCCAGCGCTTCGCAGGGTAACACTGAAGCTTTCTTT
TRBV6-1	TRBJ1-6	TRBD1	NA	CASSEAGQGDSPLHF	TGTGCCAGCAGTGAAGCTGGACAGGGCGATTCACCCCTCCACTTT
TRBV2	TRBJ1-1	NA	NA	CASSGYLNTEAFF	TGTGCCAGCAGTGGCTACCTGAACACTGAAGCTTTCTTT
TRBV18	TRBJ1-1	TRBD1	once	CASSPATGNPEAFF	TGTGCCAGCTCACCCGCGACAGGGAATCCTGAAGCTTTCTTT
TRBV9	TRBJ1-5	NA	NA	CASSVNGYSNQPQHF	TGTGCCAGCAGCGTAAACGGATATAGCAATCAGCCCCAGCATTTT
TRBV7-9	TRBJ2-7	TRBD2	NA	CASSLLAGGTYEQYF	TGTGCCAGCAGCCTCCTAGCGGGGGGTACCTACGAGCAGTACTTC
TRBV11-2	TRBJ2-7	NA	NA	CASSPTTGVYEQYF	TGTGCCAGCAGCCCCACTACGGGAGTCTACGAGCAGTACTTC
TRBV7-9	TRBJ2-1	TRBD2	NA	CASSIGLAGVLEQFF	TGTGCCAGCAGCATCGGACTAGCGGGAGTATTGGAGCAGTTCTTC
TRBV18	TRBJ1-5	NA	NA	CASSPEGQRDQPQHF	TGTGCCAGCTCACCCGAAGGTCAGCGCGATCAGCCCCAGCATTTT